This TCR beta chain emerged from a study of blood T cell repertoires in COVID-19. Study-wide background: There were acute and convalescent COVID-19 samples, and they came from the United States, Italy and Spain.

This clone was seen just once. CDR1 is KGHSH and CDR2 is LQKENI in the germline V gene. This CDR3 is built from 15 residues. V shed 3 bases, J shed 4 bases, and the junction held 8 bases outside the gene matches. Authors' processing steps: Amplified reference gene primers provided the basis for estimating nucleated cell counts. The method was immunoSEQ multiplex PCR; TCRdb's version includes in-frame clones alone and lacks a portion of them. V and J calls and clone size follow that table, whereas D and trimming were derived from the DNA. This sample yields 540,000 or so clones, of which less than 90% are seen a single time; under 8.5% belongs to the top ten.

This sequence joins TRBV18 and TRBJ2-5, with 7 bases that match TRBD2. The clonotype was recovered from a woman between 45 and 65 years old with COVID-19, enrolled during active disease. Sequencing used peripheral blood. The CDR3 spells CASSPGGGIGETQYF. The CDR3 DNA is TGTGCCAGCTCACCCGGGGGAGGGATTGGAGAGACCCAGTACTTC. Based on the CDR3 plus reference TRBV18 and TRBJ2-5, the full variable domain is NAGVMQNPRHLVRRRGQEARLRCSPMKGHSHVYWYRQLPEEGLKFMVYLQKENIIDESGMPKERFSAEFPKEGPSILRIQQVVRGDSAAYFCASSPGGGIGETQYFGPGTRLLVL.